Detailed here is one T cell receptor beta chain. Its antigen is currently unknown. The sample originates from a study of OX40 agonist ivuxolimab in advanced cancers. Study observations and caveats: On average, a greater number of expanded clones characterised CD8+ T cells relative to CD4+. The authors did not determine the antigen specificity of the expanded peripheral T cells. Doses of 0.1 to 3.0 mg/kg were accompanied by clonal expansion of CD4+ and CD8+ blood T cells by week 6.

CDR1 and CDR2 (germline): MDHEN, SYDVKM. The CDR3 extends over 11 amino acids. Trimming shortened V by 3 bases and J by 6 bases, and 6 bases separated the two germline ends. Sequencing used immunoSEQ multiplex PCR; TCRdb keeps in-frame clones, though not all of them. The table lists 30,000 to 40,000 clones, about nine tenths of them singletons. The source is an adult with an advanced solid tumor such as melanoma, head and neck, liver or kidney cancer. Sequencing used CD4+ or CD8+ T cells sorted from blood, obtained in a trial of the OX40 agonist ivuxolimab. The chain couples TRBV28 to TRBJ2-7; no definite D call. DNA for the CDR3: TGTGCCAGCAGTTTCCTGGCCGAGCAGTACTTC. Its translation: CASSFLAEQYF. The full variable domain, completed using reference TRBV28 and TRBJ2-7, is DVKVTQSSRYLVKRTGEKVFLECVQDMDHENMFWYRQDPGLGLRLIYFSYDVKMKEKGDIPEGYSVSREKKERFSLILESASTNQTSMYLCASSFLAEQYFGPGTRLTVT.